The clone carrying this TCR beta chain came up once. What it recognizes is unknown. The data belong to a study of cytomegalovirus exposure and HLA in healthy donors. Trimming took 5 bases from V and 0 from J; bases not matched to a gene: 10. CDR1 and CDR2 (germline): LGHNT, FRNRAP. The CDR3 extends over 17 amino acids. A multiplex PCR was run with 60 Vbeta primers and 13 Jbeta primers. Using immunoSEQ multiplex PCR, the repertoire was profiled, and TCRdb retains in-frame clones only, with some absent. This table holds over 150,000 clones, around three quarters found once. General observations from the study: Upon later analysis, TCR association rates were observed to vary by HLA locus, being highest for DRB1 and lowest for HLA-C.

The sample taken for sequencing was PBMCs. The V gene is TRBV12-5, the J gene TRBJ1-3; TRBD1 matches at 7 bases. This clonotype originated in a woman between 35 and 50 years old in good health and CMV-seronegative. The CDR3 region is CASGPGTVFFSGNTIYF. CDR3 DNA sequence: TGTGCTAGTGGTCCCGGGACAGTTTTCTTCTCTGGAAACACCATATATTTT.